This entry is about one T cell receptor (beta chain). Assay: immunoSEQ multiplex PCR; the TCRdb copy retains only in-frame clones and omits some. Of 40,000 to 45,000 clones in the sample, 80% to 95% were seen once. This record comes from a study of resident and recirculating memory T cells in vitiligo. CDR1 is SGHAT, CDR2 FQNNGV, per germline. V was clipped by 2 bases and J by 2 bases; unmatched bases: 6. The CDR3 is 18 amino acids. Source material: blood. The rearrangement links TRBV11-2 to TRBJ2-2; 12 bases are shared with TRBD2. This clonotype was sampled from a male donor with vitiligo. This CDR3 is CASSLFPLAGGNTGELFF. DNA of the CDR3: TGTGCCAGCAGCTTATTCCCACTAGCGGGGGGCAACACCGGGGAGCTGTTTTTT.